Below, one TCR beta chain is given with its context. Its antigen is undetermined. Repertoires were generated with immunoSEQ multiplex PCR, while TCRdb's copy carries only in-frame clones and drops some. The sample includes about 140,000 clones. The CDR3 runs 15 residues. The germline V gene encodes CDR1 MDHEN and CDR2 SYDVKM. The V and J ends lost 1 base and 7 bases, in that order; junction bases with no gene match: 2. The entry originates in a study of T cell responses to AZD1222 COVID-19 vaccine. General study results and limits: Once two AZD1222 doses were given, Spike-specific TCR breadth and depth went up. Clonal diversity may have been underestimated, and the donors were mostly white British, with more females than males. Repertoires were sampled only after the peak T cell response. Dominant at 160-218 and 743-854, vaccine-associated CD4 TCRs also spanned spike.

The sequenced sample consisted of peripheral blood. This receptor was taken from an adult in good health. The chain recombines TRBV28 with TRBJ1-6; 9 nucleotides align to TRBD1. The CDR3 bases are TGTGCCAGCAGTTTATACGACAGGGGGAATTCACCCCTCCACTTT. Translated: CASSLYDRGNSPLHF.